These T cell receptor beta chains were read from a single sample in a study of human T cells and chemical hapten exposure. A single record per CDR3 protein comes from TCRdb applying MiXCR to the 5' RACE reads. The data contain some 150,000 distinct CDR3 sequences, about 4.3% of them seen just once; the ten biggest clones take up approximately 1.3%. The receptors originated from a female donor in good health. The CDR3 runs from the conserved cysteine through the conserved F or W. Fields, in order: CDR3 DNA, CDR3 protein, V gene, J gene, D gene, clone size. D genes are given only for firm matches. Expanded clones are given a class, and other clones once, few, many or no size at all.

CDR3 DNA: TGTGCCAGCAGTTTATCGGCAGGGGGCAACTATGGCTACACCTTC; CDR3 protein: CASSLSAGGNYGYTF; V gene: TRBV28; J gene: TRBJ1-2; D gene: TRBD1; clone size: many
CDR3 DNA: TGTGCCTGGAGTGTACGTAGGGCCCCCTATGGCTACACCTTC; CDR3 protein: CAWSVRRAPYGYTF; V gene: TRBV30; J gene: TRBJ1-2; D gene: -; clone size: many
CDR3 DNA: TGTGCCAGCAGCTTTTCCGGCGGGGGGGGCTACAATGAGCAGTTCTTC; CDR3 protein: CASSFSGGGGYNEQFF; V gene: TRBV7-2; J gene: TRBJ2-1; D gene: TRBD2; clone size: many
CDR3 DNA: TGTGCCAGCAGCGTAGGGAGGGTAGCCTACGAGCAGTACTTC; CDR3 protein: CASSVGRVAYEQYF; V gene: TRBV9; J gene: TRBJ2-7; D gene: -; clone size: few
CDR3 DNA: TGTGCCAGCAGTTTCCAACTTTATGGCTACACCTTC; CDR3 protein: CASSFQLYGYTF; V gene: TRBV6-2/TRBV6-3; J gene: TRBJ1-2; D gene: -; clone size: many
CDR3 DNA: TGTGCCAGCAGACCTCCGGGACAGTTTAGCTCCTACGAGCAGTACTTC; CDR3 protein: CASRPPGQFSSYEQYF; V gene: TRBV28; J gene: TRBJ2-7; D gene: TRBD1; clone size: many
CDR3 DNA: TGCAGCGTTGAAGATGTGGGCACTGAAGCTTTCTTT; CDR3 protein: CSVEDVGTEAFF; V gene: TRBV29-1; J gene: TRBJ1-1; D gene: -; clone size: many
CDR3 DNA: TGTGCCAGCAGCTTGTGGGGGGCGTATGGGGCCAACGTCCTGACTTTC; CDR3 protein: CASSLWGAYGANVLTF; V gene: TRBV7-9; J gene: TRBJ2-6; D gene: -; clone size: many
CDR3 DNA: TGTGCCAGCAGCCAAGAAGACGACTTTAATGAAAAACTGTTTTTT; CDR3 protein: CASSQEDDFNEKLFF; V gene: TRBV4-2; J gene: TRBJ1-4; D gene: -; clone size: many
CDR3 DNA: TGTGCCAGCAGTCCACAGGGGGCCGCTGAAGCTTTCTTT; CDR3 protein: CASSPQGAAEAFF; V gene: TRBV2; J gene: TRBJ1-1; D gene: TRBD1; clone size: many
CDR3 DNA: TGCGCCAGCAAGCATAAGACGGACACCTACGAGCAGTACTTC; CDR3 protein: CASKHKTDTYEQYF; V gene: TRBV5-1; J gene: TRBJ2-7; D gene: -; clone size: few
CDR3 DNA: TGTGCCAGCAGTGAACAGGAAAACACTGAAGCTTTCTTT; CDR3 protein: CASSEQENTEAFF; V gene: TRBV6-1; J gene: TRBJ1-1; D gene: -; clone size: many
CDR3 DNA: TGTGCCAGCAGTTACGGCAGCGGGGCCCGATCAGATACGCAGTATTTT; CDR3 protein: CASSYGSGARSDTQYF; V gene: TRBV6-6; J gene: TRBJ2-3; D gene: TRBD2; clone size: many
CDR3 DNA: TGTGCCAGTAATAGTCCCCCAGGGGCAGATACGCAGTATTTT; CDR3 protein: CASNSPPGADTQYF; V gene: TRBV19; J gene: TRBJ2-3; D gene: -; clone size: many
CDR3 DNA: TGTGCCAGCAGCCCGGGTGTACAGGTCGGATGCACAGATACGCAGTATTTT; CDR3 protein: CASSPGVQVGCTDTQYF; V gene: TRBV7-2; J gene: TRBJ2-3; D gene: -; clone size: few
CDR3 DNA: TGTGCCAGCAGCCCGGTCGGGTACCAGCAGTACTTC; CDR3 protein: CASSPVGYQQYF; V gene: TRBV7-2; J gene: TRBJ2-7; D gene: -; clone size: -
CDR3 DNA: TGTGCCAGCAGCCCTCGGACAGGAGGCCCCTACGAGCAGTACTTC; CDR3 protein: CASSPRTGGPYEQYF; V gene: TRBV21-1; J gene: TRBJ2-7; D gene: -; clone size: many
CDR3 DNA: TGTGCCAGCAGTTTAATCAGCCTGCGGAACACTGAAGCTTTCTTT; CDR3 protein: CASSLISLRNTEAFF; V gene: TRBV12-3/TRBV12-4; J gene: TRBJ1-1; D gene: -; clone size: -
CDR3 DNA: TGTGCCAGCAGCTTTCGGCTTATAGGACAAGAGACCCAGTACTTC; CDR3 protein: CASSFRLIGQETQYF; V gene: TRBV7-2; J gene: TRBJ2-5; D gene: -; clone size: many
CDR3 DNA: TGTGCCAGCAGCTTACGGGGGGACTACGAGCAGTACTTC; CDR3 protein: CASSLRGDYEQYF; V gene: TRBV7-9; J gene: TRBJ2-7; D gene: TRBD2; clone size: many
CDR3 DNA: TGTGCCAGCAGCCCAACCCCGGGGAGCGGGGGGCTGCAGGCCCAGTACTTC; CDR3 protein: CASSPTPGSGGLQAQYF; V gene: TRBV13; J gene: TRBJ2-5; D gene: TRBD2; clone size: -
CDR3 DNA: TGTGCCAGCAGTTGCACGAGTGATGAAAAACTGTTTTTT; CDR3 protein: CASSCTSDEKLFF; V gene: TRBV12-3/TRBV12-4; J gene: TRBJ1-4; D gene: -; clone size: few
CDR3 DNA: TGTGCCAGCAGTCAAACAGGGGGCATAGGAGGCTACACCTTC; CDR3 protein: CASSQTGGIGGYTF; V gene: TRBV12-3/TRBV12-4; J gene: TRBJ1-2; D gene: TRBD1; clone size: few
CDR3 DNA: TGCAGTGCTTCCTCTAGCGGGGGGCTGGGATACGAGCAGTACTTC; CDR3 protein: CSASSSGGLGYEQYF; V gene: TRBV20-1; J gene: TRBJ2-7; D gene: TRBD2; clone size: many
CDR3 DNA: -; CDR3 protein: CSVEFCANTDTQYF; V gene: TRBV29-1; J gene: TRBJ2-3; D gene: -; clone size: -
CDR3 DNA: TGCAGCGTTACGGGGGGCTTACAAGAGACCCAGTACTTC; CDR3 protein: CSVTGGLQETQYF; V gene: TRBV29-1; J gene: TRBJ2-5; D gene: -; clone size: many
CDR3 DNA: TGTGCCAGCAGCCGGCGAGGCGGAGCGCTGAACTATGGCTACACCTTC; CDR3 protein: CASSRRGGALNYGYTF; V gene: TRBV3-1; J gene: TRBJ1-2; D gene: -; clone size: many
CDR3 DNA: TGTGCCAGCAGCCGTTATCCAACTAGCGGGGGAAAGAGGACCGGGGAGCTGTTTTTT; CDR3 protein: CASSRYPTSGGKRTGELFF; V gene: TRBV3-1; J gene: TRBJ2-2; D gene: TRBD2; clone size: many
CDR3 DNA: TGCAGTGCTAGTAAATCGGGGAGTGGCTACACCTTC; CDR3 protein: CSASKSGSGYTF; V gene: TRBV20-1; J gene: TRBJ1-2; D gene: -; clone size: many
CDR3 DNA: TGTGCCAGCAGCTCTAGGGTGTCCGGGGAGCTGTTTTTT; CDR3 protein: CASSSRVSGELFF; V gene: TRBV7-2; J gene: TRBJ2-2; D gene: -; clone size: many
CDR3 DNA: TGTGCCAGCAGCCTGATGGACTGGTTAGGGGGAAACACCATATATTTT; CDR3 protein: CASSLMDWLGGNTIYF; V gene: TRBV3-1; J gene: TRBJ1-3; D gene: -; clone size: -
CDR3 DNA: TGTGCCAGCAGCTTAAACACCTACACTGAAGCTTTCTTT; CDR3 protein: CASSLNTYTEAFF; V gene: TRBV7-3; J gene: TRBJ1-1; D gene: -; clone size: many
CDR3 DNA: TGCGCCAGCAGCCGGGGACCGACTAACACTGAAGCTTTCTTT; CDR3 protein: CASSRGPTNTEAFF; V gene: TRBV4-1; J gene: TRBJ1-1; D gene: -; clone size: many
CDR3 DNA: TGTGCCAGCTCACCCGACAGTAACAATCAGCCCCAGCATTTT; CDR3 protein: CASSPDSNNQPQHF; V gene: TRBV18; J gene: TRBJ1-5; D gene: -; clone size: many
CDR3 DNA: TGTGCCAGTAATCGACAGGGAACTTTGGGGCAGCCCCAGCATTTT; CDR3 protein: CASNRQGTLGQPQHF; V gene: TRBV19; J gene: TRBJ1-5; D gene: TRBD1; clone size: -
CDR3 DNA: TGTGCCAGCAGCTTACGGAGTAAGGCTGGGATGTCCTATGGCTACACCTTC; CDR3 protein: CASSLRSKAGMSYGYTF; V gene: TRBV7-2; J gene: TRBJ1-2; D gene: -; clone size: -
CDR3 DNA: TGTGCCAGCAGCTTCGGACAGGGGCTGCTGGGGCCCCAGCATTTT; CDR3 protein: CASSFGQGLLGPQHF; V gene: TRBV7-4; J gene: TRBJ1-5; D gene: TRBD1; clone size: many
CDR3 DNA: TGTGCCAGCAGTCCGGGACTAGCTGTAGATACGCAGTATTTT; CDR3 protein: CASSPGLAVDTQYF; V gene: TRBV7-8; J gene: TRBJ2-3; D gene: TRBD2; clone size: many
CDR3 DNA: TGTGCCAGCACCTATGGCGAGTCCTACTACGAGCAGTACTTC; CDR3 protein: CASTYGESYYEQYF; V gene: TRBV6-2/TRBV6-3; J gene: TRBJ2-7; D gene: -; clone size: many
CDR3 DNA: TGCGCCAGCAGAGGGACAGGGCTGGACGAGCAGTACTTC; CDR3 protein: CASRGTGLDEQYF; V gene: TRBV10-2; J gene: TRBJ2-7; D gene: TRBD1; clone size: many
CDR3 DNA: TGCAGTGCTAGCGGGCAGGGGAGCTCCTACGAGCAGTACTTC; CDR3 protein: CSASGQGSSYEQYF; V gene: TRBV20-1; J gene: TRBJ2-7; D gene: -; clone size: many
CDR3 DNA: TGCAGCCACTTTAGCGGCACTGAAGCTTTCTTT; CDR3 protein: CSHFSGTEAFF; V gene: TRBV29-1; J gene: TRBJ1-1; D gene: -; clone size: many
CDR3 DNA: TGCAGCGTTACAACAGCCATGAACACCGGGGAGCTGTTTTTT; CDR3 protein: CSVTTAMNTGELFF; V gene: TRBV29-1; J gene: TRBJ2-2; D gene: -; clone size: many
CDR3 DNA: TGCGCCAGCAGCAACTATAGCGGGGGCACCATCGTGGCGCAGTATTTT; CDR3 protein: CASSNYSGGTIVAQYF; V gene: TRBV5-1; J gene: TRBJ2-3; D gene: TRBD2; clone size: many
CDR3 DNA: TGCAGTGCTAGAGACAAACCGGACCTCAGGGAATTCATCCAGTACTTC; CDR3 protein: CSARDKPDLREFIQYF; V gene: TRBV20-1; J gene: TRBJ2-7; D gene: -; clone size: -
CDR3 DNA: TGTGCCAGCAGAGGTGTAGCGGGGGGACATGAGCAGTTCTTC; CDR3 protein: CASRGVAGGHEQFF; V gene: TRBV2; J gene: TRBJ2-1; D gene: TRBD2; clone size: many
CDR3 DNA: TGTGCCAGCAGCTTGGGACCAAAGCAAACGAACACCGGGGAGCTGTTTTTT; CDR3 protein: CASSLGPKQTNTGELFF; V gene: TRBV5-6; J gene: TRBJ2-2; D gene: -; clone size: many
CDR3 DNA: TGTGCCAGCAGTTTATCCGCAATTCACCCCCTCCACTTT; CDR3 protein: CASSLSAIHPLHF; V gene: TRBV12-3/TRBV12-4; J gene: TRBJ1-6; D gene: -; clone size: many
CDR3 DNA: TGTGCCAGCAGCTCGCGAAGGGACGGCGAAAAACTGTTTTTT; CDR3 protein: CASSSRRDGEKLFF; V gene: TRBV5-4; J gene: TRBJ1-4; D gene: -; clone size: few
CDR3 DNA: TGTGCCAGCAATGTAGCGGGGGGGGTGAATGAGCAGTTCTTC; CDR3 protein: CASNVAGGVNEQFF; V gene: TRBV5-4; J gene: TRBJ2-1; D gene: TRBD2; clone size: many
CDR3 DNA: TGTGCCAGTAGTATGGGCTCCCCGCGGGGGCTGGATGGCTACACCTTC; CDR3 protein: CASSMGSPRGLDGYTF; V gene: TRBV19; J gene: TRBJ1-2; D gene: -; clone size: many
CDR3 DNA: TGTGCCAGCAGCTCACCTGGACAGGCCCAAACCGCTGGCGCTGAAGCTTTCTTT; CDR3 protein: CASSSPGQAQTAGAEAFF; V gene: TRBV7-2; J gene: TRBJ1-1; D gene: TRBD1; clone size: many
CDR3 DNA: TGCAGTGCGCGGGGGTGGGGCGAGGCTGAAGCTTTCTTT; CDR3 protein: CSARGWGEAEAFF; V gene: TRBV20-1; J gene: TRBJ1-1; D gene: -; clone size: many
CDR3 DNA: TGCGCCAGCAGCGATGCAGCGCGGGGGCCTCGGGACGAGCAGTACTTC; CDR3 protein: CASSDAARGPRDEQYF; V gene: TRBV5-1; J gene: TRBJ2-7; D gene: -; clone size: -
CDR3 DNA: TGTGCCAGCAGTTTGATGGGCTTTCAGGCACGGAATGAGCAGTTCTTC; CDR3 protein: CASSLMGFQARNEQFF; V gene: TRBV6-2/TRBV6-3; J gene: TRBJ2-1; D gene: -; clone size: few
CDR3 DNA: TGTGCCAGCAGTCCCCCAGGTGATCAGCCCCAGCATTTT; CDR3 protein: CASSPPGDQPQHF; V gene: TRBV3-1; J gene: TRBJ1-5; D gene: -; clone size: many
CDR3 DNA: TGCAGCGTGCAGGTCATGAACACTGAAGCTTTCTTT; CDR3 protein: CSVQVMNTEAFF; V gene: TRBV29-1; J gene: TRBJ1-1; D gene: -; clone size: many
CDR3 DNA: TGTGCCAGCAGTGGCGGGGAGCCCTACGAGCAGTACTTC; CDR3 protein: CASSGGEPYEQYF; V gene: TRBV6-1; J gene: TRBJ2-7; D gene: -; clone size: many
CDR3 DNA: TGTGCCAGCATTCCCTCGGGACAGGCCGCCCACGAGCAGTACTTC; CDR3 protein: CASIPSGQAAHEQYF; V gene: TRBV28; J gene: TRBJ2-7; D gene: TRBD1; clone size: many
CDR3 DNA: TGTGCCAGCAGCTCCGCGGGGGGGTACTCCTACGAGCAGTACTTC; CDR3 protein: CASSSAGGYSYEQYF; V gene: TRBV7-6; J gene: TRBJ2-7; D gene: TRBD2; clone size: many